This TCR beta chain is from a study of cytomegalovirus exposure and HLA in healthy donors. The CDR3 runs to 14 residues. The germline V gene encodes CDR1 MDHEN and CDR2 SYDVKM. V was cut by 3 bases and J by 2 bases, with 7 bases left in between. The data were produced by immunoSEQ multiplex PCR, yet TCRdb's version contains in-frame clones alone and is incomplete. The table shows about 360,000 clones, with 86% occurring only once. Sequenced input: PBMCs. J is TRBJ2-2 and V is TRBV28; D gene ambiguous. This receptor was taken from a woman aged 18 to 35 in good health and CMV-seronegative. The CDR3 spells CASSFLLNTGELFF. The DNA for the CDR3 is TGTGCCAGCAGTTTTTTACTAAACACCGGGGAGCTGTTTTTT.